This paragraph reports one TCR beta chain. PCR primers comprised 60 Vbeta and 13 Jbeta primers. The assay was immunoSEQ multiplex PCR, and TCRdb's table has in-frame clones only and misses some. This sample's table has about 100,000 clones. This sample stems from a study of cytomegalovirus exposure and HLA in healthy donors. The V gene's germline CDR1 is LGHNA and CDR2 YSLEER. The germline V and J ends were trimmed by 1 base and 7 bases, with 8 bases remaining between them. The CDR3 is 13 residues long. The sequenced sample consisted of PBMCs. This chain connects TRBV4-3 to TRBJ1-5, with unresolved D. The sequence derives from a man aged 50 to 60 in good health and CMV-seronegative. The CDR3 DNA reads as TGCGCCAGCAGCCAAGTTGGGAGACAGCCCCAGCATTTT. It yields the protein CASSQVGRQPQHF.